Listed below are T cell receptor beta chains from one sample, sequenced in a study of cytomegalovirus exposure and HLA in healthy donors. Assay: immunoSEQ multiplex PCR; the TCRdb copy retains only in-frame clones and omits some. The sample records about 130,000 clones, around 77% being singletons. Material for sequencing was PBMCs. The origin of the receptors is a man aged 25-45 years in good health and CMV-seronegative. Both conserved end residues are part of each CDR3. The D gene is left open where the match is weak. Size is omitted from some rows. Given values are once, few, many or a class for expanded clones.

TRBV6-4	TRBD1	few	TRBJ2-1	TGTGCCAGCAGCGACGGGACAGGGGACTACAATGAGCAGTTCTTC	CASSDGTGDYNEQFF
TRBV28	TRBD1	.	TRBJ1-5	TGTGCCAGCAGTCTATTAGGACAGGGATCCCTCTATAGCAATCAGCCCCAGCATTTT	CASSLLGQGSLYSNQPQHF
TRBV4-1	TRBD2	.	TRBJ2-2	TGCGCCAGCAGCCAAGTCCTAGCGGGAGATGGGGAGCTGTTTTTT	CASSQVLAGDGELFF
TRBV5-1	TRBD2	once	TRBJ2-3	TGTGCCAGCAGCTTACCGCCCGGGACTAGCGGGGTGTCAGATACGCAGTATTTT	CASSLPPGTSGVSDTQYF
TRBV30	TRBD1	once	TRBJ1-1	TGTGCCTGGAGCACAGGGGGGTACACTGAAGCTTTCTTT	CAWSTGGYTEAFF
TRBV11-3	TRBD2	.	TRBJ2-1	TGTGCCAGCAGCCAAGGACTAGCGGGCTACAATGAGCAGTTCTTC	CASSQGLAGYNEQFF
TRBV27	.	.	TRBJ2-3	TGTGCCAGCAGTTTATCGAACTTGCCAGATACGCAGTATTTT	CASSLSNLPDTQYF
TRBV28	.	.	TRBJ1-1	TGTGCCAGCAGTTTGGACACCGGGCGGTGGACTGAAGCTTTCTTT	CASSLDTGRWTEAFF
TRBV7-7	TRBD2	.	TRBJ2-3	TGTGCTAGCAGCCAGGGAGCGGGAGGGCTCGGCACAGATACGCAGTATTTT	CASSQGAGGLGTDTQYF
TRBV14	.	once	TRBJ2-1	TGTGCCAGCAGCCAAGAAATATGGGAGGCCTACAATGAGCAGTTCTTC	CASSQEIWEAYNEQFF
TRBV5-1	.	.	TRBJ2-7	TGCGCCAGCAGCTTCCAGCCCCTACAGGTAGGGGCCTCCTACGAGCAGTACTTC	CASSFQPLQVGASYEQYF
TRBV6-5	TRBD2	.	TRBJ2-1	TGTGCCAGCAGCTCTACTAGCGGGGTTTACAATGAGCAGTTCTTC	CASSSTSGVYNEQFF
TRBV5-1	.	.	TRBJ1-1	TGCGCCAGCAGCTTGGGGAGGAACACTGAAGCTTTCTTT	CASSLGRNTEAFF
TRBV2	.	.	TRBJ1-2	TGTGCCAGCAGGTTTGGGAGGGACTATGGCTACACCTTC	CASRFGRDYGYTF
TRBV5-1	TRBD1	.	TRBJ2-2	TGCGCCAGCAGCTCCTCCGGGACAGCTGGGACCGGGGAGCTGTTTTTT	CASSSSGTAGTGELFF
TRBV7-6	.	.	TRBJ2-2	TGTGCCAGCAGCTTAGCGGGAGGGAACACCGGGGAGCTGTTTTTT	CASSLAGGNTGELFF
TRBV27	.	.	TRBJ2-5	TGTGCCAGCAGTCCTCTCCAAGAGACCCAGTACTTC	CASSPLQETQYF
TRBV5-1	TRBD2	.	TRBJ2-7	TGCGCCAGCAGCTCCCCGGAAAGGCCGGGAGGCGAGCAGTACTTC	CASSSPERPGGEQYF
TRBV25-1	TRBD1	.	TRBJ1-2	TGTGCCAGCAGTGGGACGGACAGGGTCCCCGTTAACTATGGCTACACCTTC	CASSGTDRVPVNYGYTF
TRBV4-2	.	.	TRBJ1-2	TGTGCCAGCAGCCAAGCATATGGAGCTAACTATGGCTACACCTTC	CASSQAYGANYGYTF
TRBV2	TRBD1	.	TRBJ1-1	TGTGCCAGCAGTGCCAGGGACAGGGGAGGCACTGAAGCTTTCTTT	CASSARDRGGTEAFF
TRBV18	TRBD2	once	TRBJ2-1	TGTGCCAGCTCACTACCGAGCGGGAGCTCCTACAATGAGCAGTTCTTC	CASSLPSGSSYNEQFF
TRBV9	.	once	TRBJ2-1	TGTGCCAGCAGCGTAGTGGAGTTCCCCGACAATGAGCAGTTCTTC	CASSVVEFPDNEQFF
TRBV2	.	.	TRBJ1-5	TGTGCCAGCGGGACAAATCAGCCCCAGCATTTT	CASGTNQPQHF
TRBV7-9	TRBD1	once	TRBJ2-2	TGTGCCAGCAGCTTTAGGACAGGGGGAACCGGGGAGCTGTTTTTT	CASSFRTGGTGELFF
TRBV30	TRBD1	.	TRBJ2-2	TGTGCCGGAACCGGGACAGGGGACACCGGGGAGCTGTTTTTT	CAGTGTGDTGELFF
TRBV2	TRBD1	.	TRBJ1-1	TGTGCCAGCGACGAATCGGGGCAGGGGGTTATAACTGAAGCTTTCTTT	CASDESGQGVITEAFF
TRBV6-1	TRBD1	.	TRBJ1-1	TGTGCCAGCAGAAGGACAGGGATCGACACTGAAGCTTTCTTT	CASRRTGIDTEAFF
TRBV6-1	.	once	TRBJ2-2	TGTGCCAGCAGTGACCCGGGTTCAGCCGGGGAGCTGTTTTTT	CASSDPGSAGELFF
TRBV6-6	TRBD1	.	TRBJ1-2	TGTGCCAGCAATCCCGCTCGACAGGGGCCCAACTATGGCTACACCTTC	CASNPARQGPNYGYTF
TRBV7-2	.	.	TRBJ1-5	TGTGCCAGCAGCTTAGGGGGCGGGGTCTACAATCAGCCCCAGCATTTT	CASSLGGGVYNQPQHF
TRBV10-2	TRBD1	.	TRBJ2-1	TGCGCCAGCAGTGCCGGGACAGGGGGCAATGAGCAGTTCTTC	CASSAGTGGNEQFF
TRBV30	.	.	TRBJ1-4	TGTGCCTGGTCCCCCGGGTATGAAAAACTGTTTTTT	CAWSPGYEKLFF
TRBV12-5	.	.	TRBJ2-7	TGTGCTAGTGGTTTGGGCAGGGCCGTAGGGTCGAACTACGAGCAGTACTTC	CASGLGRAVGSNYEQYF
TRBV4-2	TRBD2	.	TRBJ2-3	TGTGCCAGCAGCCTAACTTTTTGGCGGGGGAGCACAGATACGCAGTATTTT	CASSLTFWRGSTDTQYF
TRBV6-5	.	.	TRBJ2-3	TGTGCCAGCAGTTACTCAGGTCGGGAAACAGATACGCAGTATTTT	CASSYSGRETDTQYF
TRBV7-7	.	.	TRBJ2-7	TGTGCTAGCAGCCCGGGTCCACAATCCTACGAGCAGTACTTC	CASSPGPQSYEQYF
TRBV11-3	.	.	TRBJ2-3	TGTGCCAGCTCCCGAGACAGTGACACAGATACGCAGTATTTT	CASSRDSDTDTQYF
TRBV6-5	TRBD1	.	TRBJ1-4	TGTGCCAGCAGTCAGACAGGGCCTAATGAAAAACTGTTTTTT	CASSQTGPNEKLFF
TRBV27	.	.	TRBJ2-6	TGTGCCAGCAGCAAATACACAACTGGGGCCAACGTCCTGACTTTC	CASSKYTTGANVLTF
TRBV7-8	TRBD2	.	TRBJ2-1	TGTGCCAGCATGATTGGCGGGACTAGCAGAAGCTCCTACAATGAGCAGTTCTTC	CASMIGGTSRSSYNEQFF
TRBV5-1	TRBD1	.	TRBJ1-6	TGCGCCAGCAGCTTTGGCATAGAGGGGACAGTCAATTCACCCCTCCACTTT	CASSFGIEGTVNSPLHF
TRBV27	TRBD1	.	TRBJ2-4	TGTGCCAGCAGTCGGGGACAGGGAGGCAAAAACATTCAGTACTTC	CASSRGQGGKNIQYF
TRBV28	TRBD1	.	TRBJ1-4	TGTGCCAGCAGCTCCGCTGGGACAGCATATAATGAAAAACTGTTTTTT	CASSSAGTAYNEKLFF
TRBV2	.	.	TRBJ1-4	TGTGCCAGCAGTGAGAGACAAACTAATGAAAAACTGTTTTTT	CASSERQTNEKLFF
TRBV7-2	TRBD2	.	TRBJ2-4	TGTGCCAGCAGCCAGGGACTAGCGGGACACATAGCCAAGAACATTCAGTACTTC	CASSQGLAGHIAKNIQYF
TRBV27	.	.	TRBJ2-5	TGTGCCAGCAGTTTAACATCAGGGGAAGAGACCCAGTACTTC	CASSLTSGEETQYF
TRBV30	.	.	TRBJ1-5	TGTGCCTGGAGTGCTTACCGACATAGTAGCAATCAGCCCCAGCATTTT	CAWSAYRHSSNQPQHF
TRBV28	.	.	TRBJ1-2	TGTGCCAGCGATGGCACTACTAACTATGGCTACACCTTC	CASDGTTNYGYTF
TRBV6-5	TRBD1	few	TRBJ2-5	TGTGCCAGCAGTTATGGTACAGGGGGCGCTGAGACCCAGTACTTC	CASSYGTGGAETQYF
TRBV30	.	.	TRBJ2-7	TGTGCCTGGAGCGCCGGGACTGCTCCCTACGAGCAGTACTTC	CAWSAGTAPYEQYF
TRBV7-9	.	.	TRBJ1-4	TGTGCCAGCAGCCCGATGGGCGGGATCGAAAAACTGTTTTTT	CASSPMGGIEKLFF
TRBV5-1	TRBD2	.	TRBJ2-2	TGCGCCAGCAGCTGGAAGCGGGAGGGCTGGAGTACCGGGGAGCTGTTTTTT	CASSWKREGWSTGELFF
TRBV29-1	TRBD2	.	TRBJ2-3	TGCAGCGTTGTGGCTAGCGGCAGCACAGATACGCAGTATTTT	CSVVASGSTDTQYF
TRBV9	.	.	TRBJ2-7	TGTGCCAGCACTTTGGGCCCCCACTCCTACGAGCAGTACTTC	CASTLGPHSYEQYF
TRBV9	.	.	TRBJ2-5	TGTGCCAGCAGCGCCCCAACAGTCAGGACCCAGTACTTC	CASSAPTVRTQYF
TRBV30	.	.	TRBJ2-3	TGTGCCTGGAAAGGGGGAGATACGCAGTATTTT	CAWKGGDTQYF
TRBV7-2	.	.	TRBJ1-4	TGTGCCAGCAGCTTAGGGCAGGGACATATTGGACTGTTTTTT	CASSLGQGHIGLFF
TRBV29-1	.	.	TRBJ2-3	TGCAGCGCATTACAGGATACGCAGTATTTT	CSALQDTQYF